This record concerns one T cell receptor beta chain sequence. What it binds is unknown. Germline CDR1 reads KGHSH; CDR2 reads LQKENI. This CDR3 contains 18 residues. V gave up 1 base and J gave up 1 base; unmatched junction bases: 11. cDNA synthesis used the whole RNA isolate, giving expressed TCRB sequences. Assay: immunoSEQ multiplex PCR; the TCRdb copy retains only in-frame clones and omits some. The sample yields roughly 350,000 clones, 9.5% to 10% seen once. Purity exceeding 95% was reached by all sorted populations. The data belong to a study of beta chain features in type 1 diabetes. Background on the study: Comparable age, gender and cell yields were observed in patients relative to healthy donors. Study findings and constraints: TCRB CDR3 length was moderately but significantly reduced in all four CD4+ subsets of Type 1 diabetes patients. Comparison showed that naive, central memory and Treg TCRB repertoires appeared more similar among patients than among healthy donors.

The chain joins TRBV18 to TRBJ2-7, with 9 nucleotides matching TRBD1. The sequence was collected from a young man with type 1 diabetes. Sequencing was performed on central memory CD4+ T cells from blood. The CDR3 here is CASSPHEGGTGRSYEQYF. As DNA, the CDR3 is TGTGCCAGCTCACCACACGAAGGAGGGACAGGGCGATCCTACGAGCAGTACTTC.